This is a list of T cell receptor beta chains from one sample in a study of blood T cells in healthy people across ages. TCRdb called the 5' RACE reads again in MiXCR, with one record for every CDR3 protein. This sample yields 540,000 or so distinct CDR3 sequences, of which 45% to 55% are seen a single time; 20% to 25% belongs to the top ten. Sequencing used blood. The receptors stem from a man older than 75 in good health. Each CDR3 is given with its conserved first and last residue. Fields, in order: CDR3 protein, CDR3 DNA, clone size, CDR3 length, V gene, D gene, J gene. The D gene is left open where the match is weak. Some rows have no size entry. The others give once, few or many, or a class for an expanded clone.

CDR3: CASSTRGGRRYEQYF; DNA: TGTGCCAGCAGCACCCGGGGGGGCAGGAGGTACGAGCAGTACTTC; size: -; length: 15; V: TRBV5-6; D: TRBD2; J: TRBJ2-7
CDR3: CASSRKVGHYGYTF; DNA: TGTGCCAGCAGCCGCAAGGTGGGCCACTATGGCTACACCTTC; size: few; length: 14; V: TRBV11-1; D: -; J: TRBJ1-2
CDR3: CASSRQGRWHGYTF; DNA: TGTGCCAGCAGTCGACAGGGGCGGTGGCATGGCTACACCTTC; size: -; length: 14; V: TRBV12-3/TRBV12-4; D: TRBD1; J: TRBJ1-2
CDR3: CASRTGGTGYTF; DNA: TGTGCCAGCAGGACGGGGGGGACAGGCTACACCTTC; size: few; length: 12; V: TRBV6-5; D: -; J: TRBJ1-2
CDR3: CASSFNNGGMGEKLFF; DNA: TGTGCCAGCAGCTTTAATAACGGGGGAATGGGTGAAAAACTGTTTTTT; size: once; length: 16; V: TRBV7-2; D: -; J: TRBJ1-4
CDR3: CAGSLGDYEQYF; DNA: TGTGCCGGCAGCCTGGGGGACTACGAGCAGTACTTC; size: few; length: 12; V: TRBV3-1; D: -; J: TRBJ2-7
CDR3: CASSYLTRSTDTQYF; DNA: TGTGCCAGCAGCTACCTGACTAGGAGCACAGATACGCAGTATTTT; size: -; length: 15; V: TRBV7-2; D: -; J: TRBJ2-3
CDR3: CAISQGQGAYEQYF; DNA: TGTGCCATCAGCCAGGGACAGGGGGCCTACGAGCAGTACTTC; size: -; length: 14; V: TRBV10-3; D: TRBD1; J: TRBJ2-7
CDR3: CASSERGRGGEQYF; DNA: TGTGCCAGCAGCGAAAGGGGCAGGGGAGGAGAGCAGTACTTC; size: -; length: 14; V: TRBV12-3/TRBV12-4; D: -; J: TRBJ2-7
CDR3: CASSPRATNEKLFF; DNA: TGTGCCAGCAGCCCCAGGGCAACTAATGAAAAACTGTTTTTT; size: few; length: 14; V: TRBV9; D: -; J: TRBJ1-4
CDR3: CASSLWAATNEKLFF; DNA: TGTGCCAGCAGCTTATGGGCAGCAACTAATGAAAAACTGTTTTTT; size: -; length: 15; V: TRBV7-9; D: -; J: TRBJ1-4
CDR3: CASSPRGLGEAFF; DNA: TGTGCCAGCAGCCCGAGGGGATTGGGAGAAGCTTTCTTT; size: few; length: 13; V: TRBV7-9; D: -; J: TRBJ1-1
CDR3: CSASPGGREAHEQFF; DNA: TGCAGTGCTAGCCCGGGGGGGCGGGAAGCCCATGAGCAGTTCTTC; size: -; length: 15; V: TRBV20-1; D: TRBD2; J: TRBJ2-1
CDR3: CSARDWTSGNPYNEQFF; DNA: TGCAGTGCTAGAGACTGGACTAGCGGAAACCCCTACAATGAGCAGTTCTTC; size: few; length: 17; V: TRBV20-1; D: TRBD2; J: TRBJ2-1
CDR3: CASSLSGTSDTSTDTQYF; DNA: TGTGCCAGCAGCTTATCCGGGACTAGCGATACTAGCACAGATACGCAGTATTTT; size: few; length: 18; V: TRBV7-2; D: TRBD2; J: TRBJ2-3
CDR3: CASSFLLGLTDTQYF; DNA: TGTGCCAGCAGCTTCCTCCTAGGTCTCACAGATACGCAGTATTTT; size: -; length: 15; V: TRBV6-2/TRBV6-3; D: -; J: TRBJ2-3
CDR3: CASSTFGTGRVETQYF; DNA: TGTGCCAGCAGTACCTTTGGGACAGGGAGGGTGGAGACCCAGTACTTC; size: once; length: 16; V: TRBV28; D: TRBD1; J: TRBJ2-5
CDR3: CSARWLAAYNEQFF; DNA: TGCAGTGCTAGATGGCTAGCGGCGTACAATGAGCAGTTCTTC; size: -; length: 14; V: TRBV20-1; D: TRBD2; J: TRBJ2-1
CDR3: CSVEGGELRNEQYF; DNA: TGCAGCGTTGAAGGGGGGGAATTAAGAAACGAGCAGTACTTC; size: few; length: 14; V: TRBV29-1; D: -; J: TRBJ2-7
CDR3: CASSQSPTVNTEAFF; DNA: TGTGCCAGCAGCCAATCCCCGACAGTTAACACTGAAGCTTTCTTT; size: -; length: 15; V: TRBV3-1; D: -; J: TRBJ1-1
CDR3: CASSVATGADTEAFF; DNA: TGTGCCAGCAGCGTAGCTACAGGGGCGGACACTGAAGCTTTCTTT; size: -; length: 15; V: TRBV9; D: TRBD1; J: TRBJ1-1
CDR3: CASSPDPGAKETQYF; DNA: TGTGCCAGCAGCCCCGACCCGGGGGCGAAAGAGACTCAGTACTTC; size: -; length: 15; V: TRBV7-2; D: -; J: TRBJ2-5
CDR3: CASRDRVSTDTQYF; DNA: TGTGCCAGCAGAGACAGGGTTAGCACAGATACGCAGTATTTT; size: few; length: 14; V: TRBV14; D: TRBD1; J: TRBJ2-3
CDR3: CASSLRTGLVYGYTF; DNA: TGTGCCAGCAGTTTACGTACAGGGTTAGTCTATGGCTACACCTTC; size: few; length: 15; V: TRBV7-2; D: -; J: TRBJ1-2
CDR3: CSATRRQGIGNQPQHF; DNA: TGCAGTGCTACCCGACGACAGGGAATCGGCAATCAGCCCCAGCATTTT; size: few; length: 16; V: TRBV20-1; D: TRBD1; J: TRBJ1-5
CDR3: CASIPRQGRSYEQYF; DNA: TGTGCCAGCATTCCTCGACAGGGTAGATCCTACGAGCAGTACTTC; size: few; length: 15; V: TRBV21-1; D: -; J: TRBJ2-7
CDR3: CAGSSFGQVQEGYTF; DNA: TGTGCCGGCAGTTCCTTTGGACAGGTTCAAGAGGGCTACACCTTC; size: -; length: 15; V: TRBV6-5; D: TRBD1; J: TRBJ1-2
CDR3: CAIRTGEGTEAFF; DNA: TGTGCCATCCGGACAGGGGAAGGTACTGAAGCTTTCTTT; size: -; length: 13; V: TRBV10-3; D: TRBD1; J: TRBJ1-1
CDR3: CAISDTSGGTDTQYF; DNA: TGTGCCATCAGTGACACCTCGGGCGGCACAGATACGCAGTATTTT; size: few; length: 15; V: TRBV10-3; D: -; J: TRBJ2-3
CDR3: CSVSSQETQYF; DNA: TGCAGCGTATCGTCCCAAGAGACCCAGTACTTC; size: -; length: 11; V: TRBV29-1; D: -; J: TRBJ2-5
CDR3: CASSERDRSSYNEQFF; DNA: TGTGCCAGCAGCGAGAGGGACCGCAGCTCCTACAATGAGCAGTTCTTC; size: -; length: 16; V: TRBV9; D: -; J: TRBJ2-1
CDR3: CASNRGRLLGAKNIQYF; DNA: TGTGCCAGCAACAGGGGGCGCCTGTTAGGTGCCAAAAACATTCAGTACTTC; size: -; length: 17; V: TRBV27; D: TRBD1; J: TRBJ2-4
CDR3: CASSLGDSPNQPQHF; DNA: TGTGCCAGCAGTTTAGGGGACTCTCCGAATCAGCCCCAGCATTTT; size: few; length: 15; V: TRBV12-3/TRBV12-4; D: -; J: TRBJ1-5